Detailed here is one T cell receptor (beta chain). Its antigen remains unidentified. Qualities for individual bases were not recorded, and no much larger clone is one base off. The entry originates in a study of blood T cell repertoires in COVID-19 (dated by TCRdb to the early 2020s). About the full investigation: Collaborator samples came from the United States, Italy and Spain and covered acute and convalescent phases of COVID-19. The prospective study material was composed of cDNA or gDNA derived from T cells, B-cell-depleted T cells, or PBMCs. Subjects who had been exposed to COVID-19, were actively infected with it, or had recovered from it provided the deeply sampled blood TCRbeta repertoires that made up the dataset. The repertoires were made available in a free public database intended to serve as a resource for research on the immune response to SARS-CoV-2. The samples were drawn from the first 160 participants of the ongoing ImmuneRACE study and from 950 to 1,500 subjects provided by 6 global collaborators. A de-identified subject ID, COVID-19 status, age in years and sex were almost always included in the sample metadata. HLA class I and class II types, where available, came from metadata supplied by the sample provider rather than from assay-based typing.

The full study reports these points: How much clinical and demographic metadata was included differed by source and by participant, and the metadata was provided uncurated.

Each collaborating institution followed its own protocols to collect whole blood in K2EDTA tubes. For TCRbeta analysis, collaborators shipped samples as frozen whole blood, isolated PBMCs, or DNA extracted from either of those sample types. TCRbeta CDR3 regions were amplified from genomic DNA using the immunoSEQ Assay, a bias-controlled multiplex PCR. In the source study's methods: Nucleated cell counts per sample were estimated from amplification of reference gene primers within the assay. To quantify the absolute abundance of each unique TCRbeta CDR3 rearrangement, sequence reads were collapsed and filtered. Productive Simpson clonality was computed per sample as the square root of Simpson's diversity index over productive rearrangements. Sourced from immuneACCESS, this table was stored by TCRdb with only in-frame sequences that have V and J called. A share of the clones is absent; for the studies checked, an unresolved V gene accounts for under half, and the remainder has no known explanation. That table furnishes V, J and clone size, whereas the DNA furnished D and trimming. The sample has under 200,000 clones on record, just under 80% of them singletons. Around 7% of the sample belongs to the ten largest clones.

CDR1 and CDR2 were assigned from the germline V gene as MNHEY and SVGAGI. V gives up 7 bases and J gives up 10 bases, and the segment between their germline ends measures 14 bases. Including cysteine and phenylalanine, the CDR3 has 12 amino acids. Just CDR3 DNA is preserved here, 36 bases in frame from base 1. The receptor's source is a man between 70 and 80 years old with active or convalescent COVID-19. The chain joins TRBV6-5 to TRBJ2-1, and TRBD1 may be the D gene, going by 7 matching bases. Sequencing input: peripheral blood. The nucleotide sequence reads TGTGCCAGCACTCGACAGGGAGGCGAGCAGTTCTTC. Translated, this is CASTRQGGEQFF.